This TCR beta chain was obtained from a study of PD-1 blockade in classical Hodgkin lymphoma. Notes on the study in general: Repertoire differences lack defined causes, possibly disease activity or prior therapy. Baseline TCR diversity was reportedly lower in newly diagnosed patients than healthy donors. Before treatment, complete responders showed about the same diversity as newly diagnosed patients.

The trim removed 5 bases at V and 0 bases at J, leaving 0 bases unmatched. The CDR3 length is 13 residues. Germline CDR1 LNHDA, CDR2 SQIVND (reference sequence). Time point noted: cycle 4 day 1 (C4D1), after 6 weeks of nivolumab. Following autologous stem cell transplantation, relapse occurred in every patient, and exposure to brentuximab vedotin varied. This clone turned up a few times. Its antigen is undetermined. The assay was immunoSEQ multiplex PCR, and TCRdb's table has in-frame clones only and misses some. The table records tens of thousands of clones, around four fifths of them present only once.

This TCR derives from a human donor with classical Hodgkin lymphoma. The sequenced sample was peripheral blood mononuclear cells (PBMCs), obtained before the fourth cycle of nivolumab. V is TRBV19 and J is TRBJ1-2; 7 nucleotides line up with TRBD1. Here the CDR3 reads CASSDRANYGYTF. DNA of the CDR3: TGTGCCAGTAGTGACAGGGCTAACTATGGCTACACCTTC.